One sample yielded the 19 T cell receptor beta chains listed below, sequenced in a study of T cell repertoires in cytomegalovirus infection (dated by TCRdb to between 2018 and 2020). Sequencing instrument: Illumina HiSeq 1500. In-frame beta chains were kept once TCRdb had trimmed the public reads at Q25 with fastp and called clones with MiXCR. Rows are combined by CDR3 protein, so each entry shows the most common genes and DNA. Counted in this sample were about 360,000 distinct CDR3 sequences; over 15% of them appeared once. The top ten constitute approximately 10% of the sample. Material: PBMCs. Every receptor here comes from a human donor in good health (CMV status not recorded). Some clones in this sample may be carry-over from other donors' samples.

This clonotype was counted only a few times. The chain is built from TRBV11-2 and TRBJ2-7; the D is unclear. Looked up from germline, CDR1 is SGHAT and CDR2 is FQNNGV. This CDR3 has 14 amino acids. Trimming removed 3 bases from V and 0 bases from J, with 9 bases in between. The CDR3 is CASSFYQSSYEQYF. Written as DNA, the CDR3 is TGTGCCAGCAGCTTTTATCAGAGCTCCTACGAGCAGTACTTC.

Points on this clonotype: A read error may be the cause here, since a much bigger clone is one base away. The chain employs TRBV7-9 and TRBJ2-1; D is perhaps TRBD1 or TRBD2 (6 bases each). This CDR3 has 17 residues. V was cut by 5 bases and J by 9 bases, with 26 bases left in between. Germline CDR1 SEHNR, CDR2 FQNEAQ (reference sequence). This CDR3 is CASSPPMVGGSNIEQFF. The DNA for the CDR3 is TGTGCCAGCAGCCCACCCATGGTCGGGGGCAGCAACATTGAGCAGTTCTTC.

Only a few counts were recorded for this clonotype. V gene TRBV7-9 combines with J gene TRBJ1-2; 7 bases map to TRBD1. V dropped 5 bases and J dropped 6; count of bases not matched to a gene: 3. This CDR3 has 12 amino acids. The V gene's germline CDR1 is SEHNR and CDR2 FQNEAQ (reference sequence). Here the CDR3 DNA reads TGTGCCAGCAGCACCGGGACAGATGGCTACACCTTC. Translating it yields CASSTGTDGYTF.

There are many counts of this clonotype. This chain uses TRBV7-2 with TRBJ2-7; D is unresolved. Per the germline V gene, CDR1 is SGHTA and CDR2 is FQGNSA. This CDR3 has 14 residues. V was trimmed by 5 bases and J by 0 bases, leaving 11 bases between them. The CDR3 loop is CASSRQESSYEQYF. The CDR3 DNA is TGTGCCAGCAGCCGACAAGAAAGCTCCTACGAGCAGTACTTC.

This clonotype showed up many times. The chain joins TRBV7-6 to TRBJ2-1; D unresolved. Trimming took off 3 bases at V and 10 bases at J, with 13 bases between the two ends. Germline loops: CDR1 SGHVS, CDR2 FNYEAQ. CDR3 length: 13 residues. This CDR3 reads CASSLEPTGEQFF. The CDR3 DNA sequence: TGTGCCAGCAGCTTGGAACCGACCGGGGAGCAGTTCTTC.

This clonotype was observed many times. This sequence joins TRBV12-3 or TRBV12-4 and TRBJ1-6, with D tentatively TRBD1 (5 bases). The CDR3 sequence is 12 residues long. Trimming shortened V by 3 bases and J by 9 bases, and 6 bases separated the two germline ends. The CDR3, as DNA: TGTGCCAGCAGTTTGGGGCCTTCACCCCTCCACTTT. It encodes CASSLGPSPLHF.

At least ten counts were recorded for this clonotype. This rearrangement joins TRBV7-6 to TRBJ1-1; 7 positions agree with TRBD1. The germline gives CDR1 SGHVS, CDR2 FNYEAQ. The V gene end was trimmed by 8 bases and the J gene end by 4 bases; junction bases not matched to a gene: 10. The CDR3 loop spans 14 amino acids. Written as DNA, the CDR3 is TGTGCCAGCGTAATCCGACAGGGAGGCACTGAAGCTTTCTTT. The encoded protein is CASVIRQGGTEAFF. Drawing the rest from reference TRBV7-6 and TRBJ1-1, the complete variable domain is GAGVSQSPRYKVTKRGQDVALRCDPISGHVSLYWYRQALGQGPEFLTYFNYEAQQDKSGLPNDRFSAERPEGSISTLTIQRTEQRDSAMYRCASVIRQGGTEAFFGQGTRLTVV.

This clonotype showed up just a few times. The CDR3 loop is CASSLRVHSNQPQHF. For the CDR3, the DNA is TGCGCCAGCAGCCTACGGGTCCATAGCAATCAGCCCCAGCATTTT. The rearrangement joins TRBV4-1 to TRBJ1-5; D gene unclear. The V end was cut by 4 bases, the J end by 0 bases, with 10 bases between. Germline CDR1 is MGHRA and CDR2 is YSYEKL. The CDR3 contains 15 residues.

The genes are TRBV7-2 and TRBJ2-3, with TRBD2 identical over 9 bases. The CDR3 extends over 16 amino acids. Germline V lookup: CDR1 SGHTA, CDR2 FQGNSA. The junction had 8 bases not matched to a gene; V was cut back by 1 base and J by 6 bases. The CDR3 DNA follows: TGTGCCAGCAGCTTAGTCGGGACTAGCTTCGCCGATACGCAGTATTTT. It translates to CASSLVGTSFADTQYF.

This clonotype has a count of ten or more. The chain joins TRBV7-9 to TRBJ1-4; D is uncertain. The germline V gene has CDR1 SEHNR and CDR2 FQNEAQ (reference sequence). The V end was cut by 3 bases, the J end by 6 bases, with 11 bases between. The CDR3 covers 14 residues. CDR3 coding DNA: TGTGCCAGCAGCTTCGGGGAGTCGCATGAAAAACTGTTTTTT. It encodes CASSFGESHEKLFF.

This clonotype has only a few counts. The CDR3 nucleotides are TGTGCCAGCAGCTTAGGCTTAGGGGTCAGATATAACACTGAAGCTTTCTTT. It translates to CASSLGLGVRYNTEAFF. The chain employs TRBV11-2 and TRBJ1-1, with D maybe TRBD1 (5 bases). The CDR3 has 17 residues. Trimming removed 1 base from V and 2 bases from J, with 17 bases in between. Germline V gene lookup returns CDR1 SGHAT and CDR2 FQNNGV.

CDR3 coding DNA: TGTGCCAGCAGCTTAGGCAGACGCACAGATACGCAGTATTTT. Its protein product is CASSLGRRTDTQYF. The chain combines TRBV7-9 with TRBJ2-3; D unclear. The CDR3 has 14 residues. V was cut by 1 base and J by 1 base, with 6 bases left in between. From germline, CDR1 is SEHNR and CDR2 FQNEAQ (reference sequence). The full variable domain, in which reference TRBV7-9 and TRBJ2-3 provide the parts outside the CDR3, is DTGVSQNPRHKITKRGQNVTFRCDPISEHNRLYWYRQTLGQGPEFLTYFQNEAQLEKSRLLSDRFSAERPKGSFSTLEIQRTEQGDSAMYLCASSLGRRTDTQYFGPGTRLTVL.

This clonotype turned up a few times. J is TRBJ1-5 and V is TRBV15, with TRBD1 matching over 7 bases. V lost 6 bases and J lost 2; bases outside the gene matches: 7. This CDR3 is 15 amino acids long. Per the germline V gene, CDR1 is LNHNV and CDR2 is YYDKDF (reference sequence). The CDR3 loop reads CATRSDRVGNQPQHF. In nucleotides, the CDR3 is TGTGCCACCAGATCTGACAGGGTGGGCAATCAGCCCCAGCATTTT.

V gene TRBV4-2 combines with J gene TRBJ2-5; no reliable D call. Germline lookup yields CDR1 LGHNA and CDR2 YNFKEQ. Trimming took off 0 bases at V and 5 bases at J, with 19 bases between the two ends. The CDR3 is 17 amino acids. CDR3 residues: CASSQEAVWRAFETQYF. The DNA for the CDR3 is TGTGCCAGCAGCCAAGAGGCGGTGTGGCGAGCGTTTGAGACCCAGTACTTC.

The chain couples TRBV12-3 or TRBV12-4 to TRBJ2-1; TRBD2 might be the D (6 bases). The ends were cut back, 7 bases at V and 6 bases at J, with 10 bases in the middle. The CDR3 runs to 12 residues. DNA of the CDR3: TGTGCCAGCACCGTGGGGGGCAATGAGCAGTTCTTC. Its protein product is CASTVGGNEQFF.

This clonotype was counted ten times or more. The CDR3 loop reads CASSGRQGGTQYF. CDR3 coding DNA: TGTGCCAGCAGCGGCAGACAGGGGGGGACCCAGTACTTC. This chain joins TRBV7-2 and TRBJ2-5; 9 bases align to TRBD1. Trimming removed 5 bases from V and 7 bases from J; junction bases left unmatched: 5. Per germline, CDR1 SGHTA and CDR2 FQGNSA. The CDR3 sequence is 13 residues long.

This clonotype occurred many times. This chain connects TRBV7-2 to TRBJ2-2; no clear D gene. Germline loops: CDR1 SGHTA, CDR2 FQGNSA. This CDR3 spans 15 amino acids. V lost 3 bases and J lost 6, with 14 bases in between. CDR3 sequence reads: CASSFIRSAAGELFF. The CDR3 bases are TGTGCCAGCAGCTTCATCAGGTCGGCAGCCGGGGAGCTGTTTTTT.

V usage is TRBV7-9 and J usage is TRBJ1-4; 8 bases map to TRBD1. This CDR3 spans 15 amino acids. Losses at the gene ends were 5 bases for V and 7 bases for J; bases not matched to a gene: 9. The germline CDR1 and CDR2 sequences are SEHNR and FQNEAQ (reference sequence). The CDR3 DNA reads as TGTGCCAGCAGCCCCGGGGACAGGAGCGGTGAAAAACTGTTTTTT. This sequence encodes CASSPGDRSGEKLFF.

The chain uses TRBV6-6 and TRBJ2-1; D is possibly TRBD1 (5 bases). Trimming pared 7 bases from V and 6 bases from J, leaving 7 bases between. The CDR3 loop spans 11 amino acids. In germline, CDR1 is MNHNY, CDR2 SVGAGI (reference sequence). CDR3 in DNA: TGTGCCAGCATTCAGGGCAATGAGCAGTTCTTC. Translated: CASIQGNEQFF.